The T cell receptor (beta chain) described here comes from a study of CD4 T cells in relation to SARS-CoV-2 and coronaviruses. Here immunoSEQ multiplex PCR was the method, and the copy in TCRdb shows in-frame clones only, minus some. The sample shows some 65,000 clones, about 90% of them seen only once. The CDR3 totals 14 residues. V shed 3 bases and J shed 4 bases, with 12 bases lying between them. CDR1 is MNHEY, CDR2 SVGEGT, per germline. The unexposed donors gave CD4+ T cells in about 2011-2019, prior to COVID-19. Cryopreserved PBMCs were CD4-enriched, then split into naive and memory cells. About this clone: As yet, its antigen is unknown.

Points from the study as a whole: According to naive versus memory sequencing, detected responses are memory recall, not newly primed.

This sequence joins TRBV6-2 or TRBV6-3 and TRBJ1-1; tentative D call: TRBD1 (5 bases). The TCR originated in a human donor in good health. The sequenced sample consisted of memory CD4+ T cells from PBMCs. The CDR3 loop reads CASSYSREGTEAFF. In nucleotides, the CDR3 is TGTGCCAGCAGTTATAGCAGGGAAGGCACTGAAGCTTTCTTT.